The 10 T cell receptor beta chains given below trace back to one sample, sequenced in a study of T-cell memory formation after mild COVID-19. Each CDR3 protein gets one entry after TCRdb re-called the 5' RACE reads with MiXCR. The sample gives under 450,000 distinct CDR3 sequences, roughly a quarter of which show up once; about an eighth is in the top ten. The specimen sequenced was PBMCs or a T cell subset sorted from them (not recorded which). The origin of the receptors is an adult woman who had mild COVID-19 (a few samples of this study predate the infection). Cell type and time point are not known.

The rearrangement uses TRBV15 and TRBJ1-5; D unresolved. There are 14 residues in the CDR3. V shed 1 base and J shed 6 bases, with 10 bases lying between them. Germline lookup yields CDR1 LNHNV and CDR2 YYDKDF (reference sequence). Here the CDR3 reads CATSRGKISQPQHF. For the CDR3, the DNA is TGTGCCACCAGCAGAGGTAAAATCAGTCAGCCCCAGCATTTT. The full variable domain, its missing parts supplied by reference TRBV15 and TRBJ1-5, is DAMVIQNPRYQVTQFGKPVTLSCSQTLNHNVMYWYQQKSSQAPKLLFHYYDKDFNNEADTPDNFQSRRPNTSFCFLDIRSPGLGDTAMYLCATSRGKISQPQHFGDGTRLSIL.

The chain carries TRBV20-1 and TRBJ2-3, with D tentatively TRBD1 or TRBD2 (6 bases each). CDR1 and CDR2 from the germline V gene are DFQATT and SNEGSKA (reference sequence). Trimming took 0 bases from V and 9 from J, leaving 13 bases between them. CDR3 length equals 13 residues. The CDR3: CSARERGPLTQYF. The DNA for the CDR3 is TGCAGTGCTAGAGAACGGGGGCCCCTAACGCAGTATTTT.

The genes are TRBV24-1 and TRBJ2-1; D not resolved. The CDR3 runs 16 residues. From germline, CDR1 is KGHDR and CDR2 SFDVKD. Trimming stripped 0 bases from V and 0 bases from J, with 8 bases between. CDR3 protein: CATSDLRSRSYNEQFF. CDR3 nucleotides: TGTGCCACCAGTGATTTGCGTTCACGCTCCTACAATGAGCAGTTCTTC.

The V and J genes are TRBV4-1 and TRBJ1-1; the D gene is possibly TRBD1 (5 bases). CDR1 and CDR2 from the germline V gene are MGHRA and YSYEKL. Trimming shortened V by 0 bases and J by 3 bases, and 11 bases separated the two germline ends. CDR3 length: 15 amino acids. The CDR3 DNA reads TGCGCCAGCAGCCAAGAGGCAGGGCTTCACACTGAAGCTTTCTTT. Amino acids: CASSQEAGLHTEAFF.

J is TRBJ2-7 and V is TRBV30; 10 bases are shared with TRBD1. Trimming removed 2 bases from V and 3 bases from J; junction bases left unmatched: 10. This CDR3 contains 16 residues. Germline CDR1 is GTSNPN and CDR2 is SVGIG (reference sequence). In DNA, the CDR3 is TGTGCCTGGAGTTATAGACGGGACAGGGGAAACTACGAGCAGTACTTC. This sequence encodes CAWSYRRDRGNYEQYF.

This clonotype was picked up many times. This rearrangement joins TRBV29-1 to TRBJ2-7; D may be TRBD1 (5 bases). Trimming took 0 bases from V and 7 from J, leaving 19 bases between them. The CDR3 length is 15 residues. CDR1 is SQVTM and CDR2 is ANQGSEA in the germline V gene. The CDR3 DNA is TGCAGCGTTGAAGATCTTGACAGAGGACGAAGAGAGCAGTACTTC. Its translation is CSVEDLDRGRREQYF.

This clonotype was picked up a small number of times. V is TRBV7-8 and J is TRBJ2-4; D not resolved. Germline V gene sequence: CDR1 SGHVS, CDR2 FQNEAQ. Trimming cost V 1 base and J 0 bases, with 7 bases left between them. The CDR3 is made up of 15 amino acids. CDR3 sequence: CASSLVPPAKNIQYF. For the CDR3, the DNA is TGTGCCAGCAGCTTAGTCCCCCCAGCCAAAAACATTCAGTACTTC.

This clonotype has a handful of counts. The CDR3 sequence is CSFGNDRNGGYTF. DNA of the CDR3: TGCAGCTTCGGGAACGACAGGAATGGTGGCTACACCTTC. The chain uses TRBV29-1 and TRBJ1-2; D might be TRBD1 (6 bases). The CDR3 length is 13 residues. Germline CDR1 reads SQVTM; CDR2 reads ANQGSEA. Trimming removed 8 bases at V and 7 bases at J, with 20 bases between.

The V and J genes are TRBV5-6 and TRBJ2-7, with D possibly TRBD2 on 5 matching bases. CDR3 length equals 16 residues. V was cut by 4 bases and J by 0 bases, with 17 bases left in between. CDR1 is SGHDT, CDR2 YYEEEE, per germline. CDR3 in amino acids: CASSVPGGLSSYEQYF. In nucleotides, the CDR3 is TGTGCCAGCAGCGTCCCAGGAGGACTTAGCTCCTACGAGCAGTACTTC.

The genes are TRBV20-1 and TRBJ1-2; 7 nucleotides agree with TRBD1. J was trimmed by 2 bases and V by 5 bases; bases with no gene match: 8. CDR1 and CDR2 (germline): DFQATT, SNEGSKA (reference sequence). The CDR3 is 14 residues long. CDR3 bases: TGCAGTGCTGCCCAGGGGGAGGGGAACTATGGCTACACCTTC. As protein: CSAAQGEGNYGYTF.